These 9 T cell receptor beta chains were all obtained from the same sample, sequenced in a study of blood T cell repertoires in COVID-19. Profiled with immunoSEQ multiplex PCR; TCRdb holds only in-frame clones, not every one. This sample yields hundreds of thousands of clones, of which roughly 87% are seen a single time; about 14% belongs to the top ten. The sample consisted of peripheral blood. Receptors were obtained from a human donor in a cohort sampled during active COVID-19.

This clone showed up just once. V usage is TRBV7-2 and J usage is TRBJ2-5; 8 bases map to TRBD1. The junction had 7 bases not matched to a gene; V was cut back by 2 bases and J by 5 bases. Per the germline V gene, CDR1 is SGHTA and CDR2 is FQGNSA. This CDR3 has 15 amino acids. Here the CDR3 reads CASSLTGTGAETQYF. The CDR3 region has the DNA TGTGCCAGCAGCTTAACCGGGACAGGCGCGGAGACCCAGTACTTC.

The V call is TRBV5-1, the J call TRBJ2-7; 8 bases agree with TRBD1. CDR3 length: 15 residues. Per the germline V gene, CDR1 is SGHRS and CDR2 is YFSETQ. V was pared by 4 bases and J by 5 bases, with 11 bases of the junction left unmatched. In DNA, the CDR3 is TGCGCCAGCAGCCCCCTCAGGGGGCTGGTCAACGAGCAGTACTTC. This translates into CASSPLRGLVNEQYF.

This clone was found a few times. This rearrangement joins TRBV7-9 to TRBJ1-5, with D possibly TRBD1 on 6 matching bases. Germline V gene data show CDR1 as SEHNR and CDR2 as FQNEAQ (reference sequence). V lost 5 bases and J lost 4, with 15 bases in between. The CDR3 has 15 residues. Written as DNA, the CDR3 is TGTGCCAGCAGCCAGGACAGCGGGAGAAATCAGCCCCAGCATTTT. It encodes CASSQDSGRNQPQHF.

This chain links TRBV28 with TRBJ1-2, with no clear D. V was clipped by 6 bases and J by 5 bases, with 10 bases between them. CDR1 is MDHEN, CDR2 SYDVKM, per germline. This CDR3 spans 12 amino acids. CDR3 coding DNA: TGTGCCAGCAGCCGGAACAGATATGGCTACACCTTC. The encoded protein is CASSRNRYGYTF.

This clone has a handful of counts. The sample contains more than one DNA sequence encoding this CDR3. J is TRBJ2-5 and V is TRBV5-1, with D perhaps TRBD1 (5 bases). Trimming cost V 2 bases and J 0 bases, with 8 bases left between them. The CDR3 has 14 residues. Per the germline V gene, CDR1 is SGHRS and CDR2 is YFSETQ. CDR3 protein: CASSFQGDQETQYF. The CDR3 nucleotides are TGCGCCAGCAGCTTTCAGGGCGACCAAGAGACCCAGTACTTC. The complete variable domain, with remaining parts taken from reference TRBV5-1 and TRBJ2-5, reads KAGVTQTPRYLIKTRGQQVTLSCSPISGHRSVSWYQQTPGQGLQFLFEYFSETQRNKGNFPGRFSGRQFSNSRSEMNVSTLELGDSALYLCASSFQGDQETQYFGPGTRLLVL.

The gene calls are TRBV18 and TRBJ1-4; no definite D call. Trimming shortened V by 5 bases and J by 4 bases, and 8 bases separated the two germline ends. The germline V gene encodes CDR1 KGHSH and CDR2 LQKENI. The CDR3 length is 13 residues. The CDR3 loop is CASSVQSNEKLFF. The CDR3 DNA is TGTGCCAGCTCAGTACAGAGTAATGAAAAACTGTTTTTT.

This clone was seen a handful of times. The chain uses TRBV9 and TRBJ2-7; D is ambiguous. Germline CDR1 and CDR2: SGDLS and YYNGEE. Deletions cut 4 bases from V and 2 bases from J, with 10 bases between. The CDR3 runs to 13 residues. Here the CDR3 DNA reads TGTGCCAGCAGCTCTGACTCGGCCTACGAGCAGTACTTC. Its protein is CASSSDSAYEQYF.

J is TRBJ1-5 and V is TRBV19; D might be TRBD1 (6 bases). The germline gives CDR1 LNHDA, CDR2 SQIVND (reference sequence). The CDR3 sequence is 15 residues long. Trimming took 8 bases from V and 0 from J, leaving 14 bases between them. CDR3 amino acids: CASQGTRRSNQPQHF. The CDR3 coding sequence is TGTGCCAGTCAGGGGACCCGACGTAGCAATCAGCCCCAGCATTTT.

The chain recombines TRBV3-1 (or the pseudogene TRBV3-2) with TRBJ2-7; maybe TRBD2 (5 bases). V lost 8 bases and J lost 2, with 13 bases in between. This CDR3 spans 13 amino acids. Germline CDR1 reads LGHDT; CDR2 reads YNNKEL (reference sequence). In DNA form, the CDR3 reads TGTGCCAGCCGGGGAGTTCTGACCTACGAGCAGTACTTC. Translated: CASRGVLTYEQYF.